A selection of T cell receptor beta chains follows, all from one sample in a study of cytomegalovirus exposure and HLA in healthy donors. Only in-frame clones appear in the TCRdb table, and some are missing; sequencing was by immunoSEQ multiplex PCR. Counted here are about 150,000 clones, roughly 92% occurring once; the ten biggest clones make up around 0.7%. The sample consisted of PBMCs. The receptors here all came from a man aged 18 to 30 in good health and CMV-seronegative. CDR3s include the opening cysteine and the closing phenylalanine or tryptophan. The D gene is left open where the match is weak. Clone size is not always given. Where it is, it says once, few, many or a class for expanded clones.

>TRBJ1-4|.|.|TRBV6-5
CASSYYRAYEKLFF
TGTGCCAGCAGTTACTACAGGGCCTATGAAAAACTGTTTTTT
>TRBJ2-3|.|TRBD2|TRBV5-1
CASSLRGVYTDTQYF
TGCGCCAGCAGCTTGCGGGGGGTGTACACAGATACGCAGTATTTT
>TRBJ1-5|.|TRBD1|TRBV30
CAWSQGTASNQPQHF
TGTGCCTGGAGCCAAGGGACAGCCAGCAATCAGCCCCAGCATTTT
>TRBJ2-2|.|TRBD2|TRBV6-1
CASSMGLASTGELFF
TGTGCCAGCAGTATGGGACTAGCGTCCACCGGGGAGCTGTTTTTT
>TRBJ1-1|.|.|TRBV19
CASSDLTGALIEAFF
TGTGCCAGTAGTGACCTTACAGGAGCCCTTATTGAAGCTTTCTTT
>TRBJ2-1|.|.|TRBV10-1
CASSGSSYNEQFF
TGCGCCAGCAGTGGGAGCTCCTACAATGAGCAGTTCTTC
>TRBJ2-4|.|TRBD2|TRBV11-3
CASSLDPGGYIQYF
TGTGCCAGCAGCTTAGATCCGGGGGGGTACATTCAGTACTTC
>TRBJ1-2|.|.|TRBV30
CAWGSGQLYGYTF
TGTGCCTGGGGTAGCGGGCAGCTTTATGGCTACACCTTC
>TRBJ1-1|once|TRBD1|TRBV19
CASSLQGGGTEAFF
TGTGCCAGTAGTCTCCAGGGGGGCGGCACTGAAGCTTTCTTT
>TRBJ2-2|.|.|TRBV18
CASSPPWGGAGELFF
TGTGCCAGCTCACCACCCTGGGGAGGCGCCGGGGAGCTGTTTTTT
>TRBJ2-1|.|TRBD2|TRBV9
CASSDKTSGVKSYNEQFF
TGTGCCAGCAGCGATAAGACTAGCGGGGTCAAGTCCTACAATGAGCAGTTCTTC
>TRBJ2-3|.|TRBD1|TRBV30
CAWKDRGQDTQYF
TGTGCCTGGAAAGACAGGGGGCAAGATACGCAGTATTTT
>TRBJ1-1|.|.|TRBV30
CAWSGGQPEAFF
TGTGCCTGGAGTGGGGGCCAGCCTGAAGCTTTCTTT
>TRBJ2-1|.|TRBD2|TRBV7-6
CASSSKGLAGLDEQFF
TGTGCCAGCAGCTCGAAGGGACTAGCGGGATTGGATGAGCAGTTCTTC
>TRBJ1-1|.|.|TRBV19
CASSIGGNTEAFF
TGTGCCAGTAGTATCGGCGGGAACACTGAAGCTTTCTTT
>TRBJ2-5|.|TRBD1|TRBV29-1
CSAGGGQETQYF
TGCAGCGCAGGGGGCGGACAAGAGACCCAGTACTTC
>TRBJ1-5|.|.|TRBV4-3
CASSQEHRGGGQPQHF
TGCGCCAGCAGCCAAGAGCATAGAGGGGGGGGTCAGCCCCAGCATTTT
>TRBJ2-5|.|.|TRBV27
CASSFNRKETQYF
TGTGCCAGCAGTTTCAACAGGAAGGAGACCCAGTACTTC
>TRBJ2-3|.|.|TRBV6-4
CASSASGGSTDTQYF
TGTGCCAGCAGTGCGAGCGGAGGTAGCACAGATACGCAGTATTTT
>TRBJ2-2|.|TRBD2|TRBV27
CASSYKRLAGATNTGELFF
TGTGCCAGCAGTTATAAAAGACTAGCGGGAGCTACCAACACCGGGGAGCTGTTTTTT
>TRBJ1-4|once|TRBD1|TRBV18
CASSPLQDRVTEKLFF
TGTGCCAGCTCACCCCTACAAGACAGGGTGACTGAAAAACTGTTTTTT
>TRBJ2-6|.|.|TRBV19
CASSRHGSGANVLTF
TGTGCCAGTAGTCGACACGGCTCTGGGGCCAACGTCCTGACTTTC
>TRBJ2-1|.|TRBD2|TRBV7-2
CASSFLSGRGLGEQFF
TGTGCCAGCAGCTTTTTAAGCGGGAGAGGATTAGGAGAGCAGTTCTTC
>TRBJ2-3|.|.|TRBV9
CASRHRDTSTDTQYF
TGTGCCAGCAGGCACCGGGACACCTCCACAGATACGCAGTATTTT
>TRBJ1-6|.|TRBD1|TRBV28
CASRSRDRGRSPLHF
TGTGCCAGCAGATCCCGGGACAGGGGAAGGTCACCCCTCCACTTT
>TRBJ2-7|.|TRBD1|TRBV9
CASSSPDRGHEQYF
TGTGCCAGCAGCTCCCCGGACAGGGGACACGAGCAGTACTTC
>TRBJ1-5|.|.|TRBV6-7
CASSYPSKVGTYSNQPQHF
TGTGCCAGCAGTTACCCCTCTAAGGTCGGGACTTATAGCAATCAGCCCCAGCATTTT
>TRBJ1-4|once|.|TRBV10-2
CASSLTGANEKLFF
TGCGCCAGCAGCCTGACAGGAGCTAATGAAAAACTGTTTTTT
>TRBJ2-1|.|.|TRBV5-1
CASSVLADPYNEQFF
TGCGCCAGCAGCGTATTAGCGGACCCCTACAATGAGCAGTTCTTC
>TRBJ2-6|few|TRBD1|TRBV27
CASSGRQGSGANVLTF
TGTGCCAGCAGTGGGCGACAGGGCTCTGGGGCCAACGTCCTGACTTTC
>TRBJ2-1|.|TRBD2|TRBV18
CASSPPGLAGLSYNEQFF
TGTGCCAGCTCACCCCCCGGACTAGCGGGACTCTCCTACAATGAGCAGTTCTTC
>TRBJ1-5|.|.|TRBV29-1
CSIREGANQPQHF
TGCAGCATCAGGGAAGGGGCGAATCAGCCCCAGCATTTT
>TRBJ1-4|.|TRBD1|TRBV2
CASSGYTGANEKLFF
TGTGCCAGCAGTGGGTATACAGGGGCTAATGAAAAACTGTTTTTT
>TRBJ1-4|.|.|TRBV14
CASSHRRGRTNEKLFF
TGTGCCAGCAGCCATCGCAGGGGAAGGACTAATGAAAAACTGTTTTTT
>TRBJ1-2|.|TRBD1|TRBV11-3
CASSLVPTGMNLYGYTF
TGTGCCAGCAGCTTAGTTCCGACAGGGATGAACCTCTATGGCTACACCTTC
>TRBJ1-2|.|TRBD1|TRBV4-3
CASSQVGQTFQGAHNYGYTF
TGCGCCAGCAGCCAAGTCGGTCAAACGTTTCAGGGGGCCCACAACTATGGCTACACCTTC
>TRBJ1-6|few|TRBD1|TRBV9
CASSEGQYSPLHF
TGTGCCAGCAGCGAGGGACAGTATTCACCCCTCCACTTT
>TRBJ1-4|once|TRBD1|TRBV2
CASSRDRGNEKLFF
TGTGCCAGCAGCAGGGACAGGGGTAATGAAAAACTGTTTTTT
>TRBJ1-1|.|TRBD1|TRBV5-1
CASSLAGGFTEAFF
TGCGCCAGCAGCTTGGCAGGGGGTTTCACTGAAGCTTTCTTT
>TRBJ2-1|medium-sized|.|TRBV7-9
CASSTGVGLISDNEQFF
TGTGCCAGCAGCACCGGAGTCGGACTGATATCGGACAATGAGCAGTTCTTC
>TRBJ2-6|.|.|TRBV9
CASSVGGTGANVLTF
TGTGCCAGCAGCGTAGGCGGAACTGGGGCCAACGTCCTGACTTTC
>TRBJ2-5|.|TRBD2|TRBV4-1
CASSQDDLAGGGETQYF
TGCGCCAGCAGCCAAGATGACCTAGCGGGCGGGGGGGAGACCCAGTACTTC
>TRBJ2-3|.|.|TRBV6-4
CASSEASYTDTQYF
TGTGCCAGCAGTGAGGCCTCATACACAGATACGCAGTATTTT
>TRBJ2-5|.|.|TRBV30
CAWSEGRGFQETQYF
TGTGCCTGGAGTGAAGGCAGGGGATTCCAAGAGACCCAGTACTTC
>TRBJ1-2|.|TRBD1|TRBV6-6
CASSRTGGSNYGYTF
TGTGCCAGCAGTCGAACAGGGGGATCTAACTATGGCTACACCTTC
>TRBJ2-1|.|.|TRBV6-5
CASSYVRGRYNEQFF
TGTGCCAGCAGTTACGTAAGGGGTAGATACAATGAGCAGTTCTTC
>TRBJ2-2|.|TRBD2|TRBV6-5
CASTRGYTGELFF
TGTGCCAGCACGCGGGGGTACACCGGGGAGCTGTTTTTT
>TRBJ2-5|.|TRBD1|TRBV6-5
CASRGGQGEETQYF
TGTGCCAGCAGGGGAGGACAGGGGGAAGAGACCCAGTACTTC
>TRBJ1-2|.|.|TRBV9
CASSVAGQGRNYGYTF
TGTGCCAGCAGCGTAGCGGGCCAGGGCCGAAACTATGGCTACACCTTC
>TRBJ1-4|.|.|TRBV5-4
CASSPTANEKLFF
TGTGCCAGCAGTCCAACAGCTAATGAAAAACTGTTTTTT
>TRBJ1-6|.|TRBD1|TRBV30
CAWSVVPGQAISPLHF
TGTGCCTGGAGTGTAGTGCCCGGACAGGCAATTTCACCCCTCCACTTT
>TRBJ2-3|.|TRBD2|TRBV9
CASSSLAGSTDTQYF
TGTGCCAGCAGCTCACTAGCGGGAAGCACAGATACGCAGTATTTT
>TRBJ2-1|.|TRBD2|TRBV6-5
CASSYESGGNEQFF
TGTGCCAGCAGTTACGAGTCGGGAGGCAATGAGCAGTTCTTC